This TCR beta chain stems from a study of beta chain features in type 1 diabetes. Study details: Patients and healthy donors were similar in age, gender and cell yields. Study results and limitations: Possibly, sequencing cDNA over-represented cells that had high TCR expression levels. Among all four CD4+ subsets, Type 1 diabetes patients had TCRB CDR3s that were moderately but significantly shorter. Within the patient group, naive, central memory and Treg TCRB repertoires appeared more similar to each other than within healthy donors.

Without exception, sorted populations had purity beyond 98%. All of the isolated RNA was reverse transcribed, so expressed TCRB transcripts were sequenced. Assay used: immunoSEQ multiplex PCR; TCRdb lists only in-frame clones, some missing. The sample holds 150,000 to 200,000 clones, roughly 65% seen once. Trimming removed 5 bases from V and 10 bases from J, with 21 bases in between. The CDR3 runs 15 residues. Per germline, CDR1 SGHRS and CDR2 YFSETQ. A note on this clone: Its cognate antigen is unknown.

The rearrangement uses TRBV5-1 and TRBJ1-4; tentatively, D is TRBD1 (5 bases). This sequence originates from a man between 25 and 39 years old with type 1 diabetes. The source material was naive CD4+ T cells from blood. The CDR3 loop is CASRTEAQGYGKLFF. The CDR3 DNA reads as TGCGCCAGCAGGACCGAAGCGCAGGGTTACGGAAAACTGTTTTTT.